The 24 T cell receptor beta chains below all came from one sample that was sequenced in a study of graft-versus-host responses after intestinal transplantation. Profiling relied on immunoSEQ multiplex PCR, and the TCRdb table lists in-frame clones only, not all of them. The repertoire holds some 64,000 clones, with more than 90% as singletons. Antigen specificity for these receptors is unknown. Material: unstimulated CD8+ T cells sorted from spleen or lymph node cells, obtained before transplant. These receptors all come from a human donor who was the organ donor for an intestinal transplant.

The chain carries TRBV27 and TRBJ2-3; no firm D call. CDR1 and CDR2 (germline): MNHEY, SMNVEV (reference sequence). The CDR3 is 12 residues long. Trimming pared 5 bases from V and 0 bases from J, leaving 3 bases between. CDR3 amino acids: CASSPSTDTQYF. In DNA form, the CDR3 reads TGTGCCAGCAGTCCTAGCACAGATACGCAGTATTTT.

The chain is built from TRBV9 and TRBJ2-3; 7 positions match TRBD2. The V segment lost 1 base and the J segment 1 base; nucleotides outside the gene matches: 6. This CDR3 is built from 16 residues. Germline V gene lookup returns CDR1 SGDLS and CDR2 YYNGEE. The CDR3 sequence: CASSVQAGWGTDTQYF. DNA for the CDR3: TGTGCCAGCAGCGTACAAGCGGGATGGGGCACAGATACGCAGTATTTT.

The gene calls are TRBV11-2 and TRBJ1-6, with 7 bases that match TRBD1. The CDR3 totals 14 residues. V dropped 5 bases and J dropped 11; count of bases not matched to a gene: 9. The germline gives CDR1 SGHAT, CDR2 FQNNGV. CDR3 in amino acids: CASSLQGLWAPLHF. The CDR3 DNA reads TGTGCCAGCAGCCTACAGGGGCTTTGGGCACCCCTCCACTTT.

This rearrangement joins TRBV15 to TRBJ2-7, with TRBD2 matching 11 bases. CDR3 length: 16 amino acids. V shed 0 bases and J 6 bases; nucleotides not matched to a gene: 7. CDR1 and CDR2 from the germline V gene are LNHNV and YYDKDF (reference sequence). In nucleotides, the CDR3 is TGTGCCACCAGCAGAGATCTAGGACTAGCGGGCTCCGAGCAGTACTTC. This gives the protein CATSRDLGLAGSEQYF.

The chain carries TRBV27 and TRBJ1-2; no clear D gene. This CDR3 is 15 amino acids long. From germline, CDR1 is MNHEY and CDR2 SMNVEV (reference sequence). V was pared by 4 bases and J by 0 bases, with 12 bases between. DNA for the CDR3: TGTGCCAGCAGTTCGAGACACCTGGCTAACTATGGCTACACCTTC. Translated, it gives CASSSRHLANYGYTF.

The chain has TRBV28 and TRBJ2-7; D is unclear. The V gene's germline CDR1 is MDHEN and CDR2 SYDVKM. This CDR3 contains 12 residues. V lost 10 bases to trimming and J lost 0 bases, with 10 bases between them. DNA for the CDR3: TGTGCCACACGGTCCCGCTCCTACGAGCAGTACTTC. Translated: CATRSRSYEQYF.

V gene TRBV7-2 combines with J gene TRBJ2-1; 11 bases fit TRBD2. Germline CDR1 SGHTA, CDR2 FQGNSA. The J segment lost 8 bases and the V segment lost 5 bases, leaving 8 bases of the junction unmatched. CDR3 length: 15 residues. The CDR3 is CASSPTSGSLDEQFF. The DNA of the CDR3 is TGTGCCAGCAGCCCAACTAGCGGGAGTCTTGATGAGCAGTTCTTC.

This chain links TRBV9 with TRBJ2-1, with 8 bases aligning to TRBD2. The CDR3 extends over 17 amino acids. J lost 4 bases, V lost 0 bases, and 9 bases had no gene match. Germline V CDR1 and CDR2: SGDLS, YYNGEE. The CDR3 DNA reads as TGTGCCAGCAGCGTAGAATCCGGACTAGCAGCTTACAATGAGCAGTTCTTC. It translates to CASSVESGLAAYNEQFF.

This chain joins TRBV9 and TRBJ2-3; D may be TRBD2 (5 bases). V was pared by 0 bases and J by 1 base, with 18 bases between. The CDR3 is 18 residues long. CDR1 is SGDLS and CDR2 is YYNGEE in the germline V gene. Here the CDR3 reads CASSVDGVRARGTDTQYF. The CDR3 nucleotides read TGTGCCAGCAGCGTAGACGGGGTGAGGGCCCGGGGCACAGATACGCAGTATTTT.

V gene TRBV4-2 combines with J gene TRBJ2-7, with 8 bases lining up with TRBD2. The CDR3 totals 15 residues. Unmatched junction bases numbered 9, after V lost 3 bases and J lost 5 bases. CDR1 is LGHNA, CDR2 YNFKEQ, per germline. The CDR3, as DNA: TGTGCCAGCAGCCATCAAAGCGGGAGCGGTAACGAGCAGTACTTC. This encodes CASSHQSGSGNEQYF.

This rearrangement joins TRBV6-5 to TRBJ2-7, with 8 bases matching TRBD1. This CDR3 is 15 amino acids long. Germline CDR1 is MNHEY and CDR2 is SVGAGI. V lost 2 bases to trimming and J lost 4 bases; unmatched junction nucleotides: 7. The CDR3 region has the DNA TGTGCCAGCAGTTACGGACAGGGTAGTGAGTACGAGCAGTACTTC. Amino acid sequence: CASSYGQGSEYEQYF.

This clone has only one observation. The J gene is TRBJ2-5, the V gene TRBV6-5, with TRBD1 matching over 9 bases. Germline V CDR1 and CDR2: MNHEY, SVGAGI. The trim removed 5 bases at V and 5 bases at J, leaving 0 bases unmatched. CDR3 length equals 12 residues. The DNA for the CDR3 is TGTGCCAGCAGTGGACAGGGGGAGACCCAGTACTTC. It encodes CASSGQGETQYF.

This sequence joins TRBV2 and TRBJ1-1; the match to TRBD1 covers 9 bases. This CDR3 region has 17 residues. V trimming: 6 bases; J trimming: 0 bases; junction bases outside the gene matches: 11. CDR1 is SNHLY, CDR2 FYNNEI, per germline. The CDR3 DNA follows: TGTGCCAGCAGGGGGGACCCGGGACAGGGCTTGAACACTGAAGCTTTCTTT. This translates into CASRGDPGQGLNTEAFF.

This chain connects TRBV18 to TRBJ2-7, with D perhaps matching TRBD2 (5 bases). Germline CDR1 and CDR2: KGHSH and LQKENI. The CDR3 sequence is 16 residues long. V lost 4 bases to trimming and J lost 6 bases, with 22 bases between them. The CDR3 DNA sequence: TGTGCCAGCTCACAGTTTTACCGGGGTCAGGTGAGCGAGCAGTACTTC. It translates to CASSQFYRGQVSEQYF.

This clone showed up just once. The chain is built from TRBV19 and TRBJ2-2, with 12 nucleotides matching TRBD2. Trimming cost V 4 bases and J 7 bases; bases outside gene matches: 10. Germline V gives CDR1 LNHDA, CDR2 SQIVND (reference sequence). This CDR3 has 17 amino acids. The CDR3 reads CASSTTRTSGNVGELFF. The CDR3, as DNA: TGTGCCAGTAGTACAACCCGGACTAGCGGGAACGTCGGGGAGCTGTTTTTT.

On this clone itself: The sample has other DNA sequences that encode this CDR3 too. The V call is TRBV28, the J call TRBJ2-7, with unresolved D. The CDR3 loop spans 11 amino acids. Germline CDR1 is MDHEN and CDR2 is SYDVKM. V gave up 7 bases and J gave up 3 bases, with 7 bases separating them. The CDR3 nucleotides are TGTGCCAGCAACGGCGGCTACGAGCAGTACTTC. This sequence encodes CASNGGYEQYF. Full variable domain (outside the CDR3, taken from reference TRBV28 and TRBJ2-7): DVKVTQSSRYLVKRTGEKVFLECVQDMDHENMFWYRQDPGLGLRLIYFSYDVKMKEKGDIPEGYSVSREKKERFSLILESASTNQTSMYLCASNGGYEQYFGPGTRLTVT.

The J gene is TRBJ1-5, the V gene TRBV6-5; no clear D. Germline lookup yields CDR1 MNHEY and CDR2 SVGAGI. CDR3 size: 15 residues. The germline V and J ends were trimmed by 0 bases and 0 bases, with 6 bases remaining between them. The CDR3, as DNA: TGTGCCAGCAGTTACTCCTCGGGTAGCAATCAGCCCCAGCATTTT. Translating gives CASSYSSGSNQPQHF.

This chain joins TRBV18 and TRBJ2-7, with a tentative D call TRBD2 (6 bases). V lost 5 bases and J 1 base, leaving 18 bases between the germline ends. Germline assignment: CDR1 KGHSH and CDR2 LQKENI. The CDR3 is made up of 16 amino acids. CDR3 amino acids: CASSVLNWAGSYEQYF. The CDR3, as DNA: TGTGCCAGCTCAGTCCTCAACTGGGCGGGATCCTACGAGCAGTACTTC.

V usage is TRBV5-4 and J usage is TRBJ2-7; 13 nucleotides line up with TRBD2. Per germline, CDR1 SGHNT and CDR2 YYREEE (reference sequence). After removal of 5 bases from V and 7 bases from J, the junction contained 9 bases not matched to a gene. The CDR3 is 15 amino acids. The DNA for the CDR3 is TGTGCCAGCAGAGATCGACTAGCGGGAGGTGAAGAGCAGTACTTC. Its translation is CASRDRLAGGEEQYF.

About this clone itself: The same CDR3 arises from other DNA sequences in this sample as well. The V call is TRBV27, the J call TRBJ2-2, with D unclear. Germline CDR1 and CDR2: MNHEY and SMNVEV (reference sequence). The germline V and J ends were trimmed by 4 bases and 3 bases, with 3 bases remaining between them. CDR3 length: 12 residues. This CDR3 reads CASSSYTGELFF. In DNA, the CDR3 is TGTGCCAGCAGTTCTTACACCGGGGAGCTGTTTTTT.

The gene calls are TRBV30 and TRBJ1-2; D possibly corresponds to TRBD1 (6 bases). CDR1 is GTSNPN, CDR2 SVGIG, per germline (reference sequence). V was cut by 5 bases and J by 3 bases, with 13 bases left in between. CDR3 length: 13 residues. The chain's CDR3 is CAWATGWDYGYTF. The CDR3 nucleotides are TGTGCCTGGGCTACAGGGTGGGACTATGGCTACACCTTC.

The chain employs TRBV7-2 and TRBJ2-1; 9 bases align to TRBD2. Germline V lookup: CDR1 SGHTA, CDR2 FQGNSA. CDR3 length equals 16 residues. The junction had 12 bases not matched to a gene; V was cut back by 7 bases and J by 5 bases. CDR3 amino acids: CASIWVAGDYHNEQFF. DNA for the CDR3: TGTGCCAGCATCTGGGTAGCGGGAGACTACCACAATGAGCAGTTCTTC.

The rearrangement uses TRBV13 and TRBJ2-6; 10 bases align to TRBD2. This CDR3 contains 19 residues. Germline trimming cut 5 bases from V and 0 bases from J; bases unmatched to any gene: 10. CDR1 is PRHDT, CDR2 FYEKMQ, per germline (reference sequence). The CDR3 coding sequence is TGTGCCAGCAGCCCCCTAGCGGGAGAATGGAGCTCTGGGGCCAACGTCCTGACTTTC. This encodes CASSPLAGEWSSGANVLTF. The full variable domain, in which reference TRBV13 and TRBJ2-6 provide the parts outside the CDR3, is AAGVIQSPRHLIKEKRETATLKCYPIPRHDTVYWYQQGPGQDPQFLISFYEKMQSDKGSIPDRFSAQQFSDYHSELNMSSLELGDSALYFCASSPLAGEWSSGANVLTFGAGSRLTVL.

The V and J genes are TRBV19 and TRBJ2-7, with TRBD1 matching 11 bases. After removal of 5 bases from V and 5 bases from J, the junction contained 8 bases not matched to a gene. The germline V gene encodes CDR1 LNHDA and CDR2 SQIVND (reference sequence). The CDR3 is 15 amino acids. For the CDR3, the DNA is TGTGCCAGTAGTCTCGGACAGGGGGCGGTCGACGAGCAGTACTTC. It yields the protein CASSLGQGAVDEQYF.